This TCR beta chain was identified during a study of response to subunit inactivated influenza vaccine. TCRdb re-called the RT-PCR reads with MiXCR, one entry per CDR3 protein. The sample includes fewer than 750,000 distinct CDR3 sequences, about 14% seen only once; the top ten take 8.5% to 14%. Study-level results: T cells newly recruited by each seasonal influenza vaccination are few, the authors suggested.

The CDR3 sequence is 17 residues long. The germline V gene encodes CDR1 MGHRA and CDR2 YSYEKL. The V end was cut by 0 bases, the J end by 10 bases, with 23 bases between. To note about this clonotype: Antigen unknown.

Material: PBMCs from blood, obtained approximately 12 days after vaccination. This clonotype was sampled from a man over 45 who received an inactivated influenza vaccine. This chain connects TRBV4-1 to TRBJ2-3; perhaps TRBD2 as D (6 bases). CDR3 residues: CASSQDPGTPPGSAQYF. DNA for the CDR3: TGCGCCAGCAGCCAAGACCCCGGGACTCCGCCCGGATCGGCGCAGTATTTT.